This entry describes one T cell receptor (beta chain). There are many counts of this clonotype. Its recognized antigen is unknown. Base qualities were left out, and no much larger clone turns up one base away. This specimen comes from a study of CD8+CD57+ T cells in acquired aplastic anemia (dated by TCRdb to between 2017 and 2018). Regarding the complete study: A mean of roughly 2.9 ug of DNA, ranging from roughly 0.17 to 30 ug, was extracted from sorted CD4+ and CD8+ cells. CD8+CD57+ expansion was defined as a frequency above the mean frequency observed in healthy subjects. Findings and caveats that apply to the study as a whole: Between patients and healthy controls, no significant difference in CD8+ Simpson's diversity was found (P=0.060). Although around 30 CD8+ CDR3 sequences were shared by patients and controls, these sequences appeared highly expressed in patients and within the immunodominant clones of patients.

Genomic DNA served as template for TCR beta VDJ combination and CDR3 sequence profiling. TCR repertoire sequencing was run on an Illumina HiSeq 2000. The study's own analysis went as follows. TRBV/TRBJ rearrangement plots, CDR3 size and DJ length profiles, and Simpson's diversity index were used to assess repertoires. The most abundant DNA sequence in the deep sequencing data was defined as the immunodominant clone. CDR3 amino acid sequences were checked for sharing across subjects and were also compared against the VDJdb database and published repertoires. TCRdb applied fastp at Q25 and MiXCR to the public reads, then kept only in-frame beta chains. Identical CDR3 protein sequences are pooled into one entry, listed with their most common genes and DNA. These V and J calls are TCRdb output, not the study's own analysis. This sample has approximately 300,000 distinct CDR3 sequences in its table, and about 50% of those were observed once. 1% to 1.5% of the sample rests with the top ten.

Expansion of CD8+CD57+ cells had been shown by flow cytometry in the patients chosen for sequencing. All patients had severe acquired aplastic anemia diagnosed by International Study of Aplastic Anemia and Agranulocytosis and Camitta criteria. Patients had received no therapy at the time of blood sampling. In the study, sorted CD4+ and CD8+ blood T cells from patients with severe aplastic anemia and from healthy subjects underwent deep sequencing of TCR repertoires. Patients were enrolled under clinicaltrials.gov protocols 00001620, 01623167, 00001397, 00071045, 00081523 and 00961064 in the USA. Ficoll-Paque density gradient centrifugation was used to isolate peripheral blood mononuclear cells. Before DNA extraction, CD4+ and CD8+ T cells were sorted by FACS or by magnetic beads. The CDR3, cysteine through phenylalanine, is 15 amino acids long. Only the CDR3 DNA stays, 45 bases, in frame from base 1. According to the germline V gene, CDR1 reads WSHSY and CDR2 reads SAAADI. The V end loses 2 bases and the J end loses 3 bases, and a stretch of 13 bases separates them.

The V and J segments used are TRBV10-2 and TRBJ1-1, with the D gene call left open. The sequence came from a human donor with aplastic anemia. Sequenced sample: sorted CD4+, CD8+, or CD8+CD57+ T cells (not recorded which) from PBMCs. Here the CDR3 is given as CASSEEGFQDTEAFF. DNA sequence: TGCGCCAGCAGTGAGGAGGGATTCCAGGACACTGAAGCTTTCTTT.